Listed below are T cell receptor beta chains from one sample, sequenced in a study of response to subunit inactivated influenza vaccine. TCRdb ran MiXCR on the RT-PCR reads and lists one entry per CDR3 protein. The sample holds 500,000 to 550,000 distinct CDR3 sequences; roughly 25% are singletons and the top ten take 2.5% to 3.5%. Separately, the same data were catalogued under a study of T cells expressing NK-cell markers.

Sequenced material: CD4+ T cells sorted from PBMCs, taken roughly 13 days after vaccination. Source of these receptors: a man in his forties or fifties who received an inactivated influenza vaccine. Each CDR3 is given with its conserved first and last residue. Fields, in order: CDR3 protein, CDR3 DNA, V gene, J gene, CDR3 length, clone size, D gene. A D gene is named only where the DNA matches it firmly. Where a row states a size, it is once, few, many or the class of an expanded clone; other rows omit it.

CDR3: CASSSLALTSTDTQYF
DNA: TGTGCCAGCAGTTCCCTCGCCCTAACTAGCACAGATACGCAGTATTTT
V: TRBV27
J: TRBJ2-3
length: 16
size: -
D: -

CDR3: CASSQDPGETQYF
DNA: TGTGCCAGCAGCCAAGATCCCGGGGAGACCCAGTACTTC
V: TRBV4-2
J: TRBJ2-5
length: 13
size: few
D: -

CDR3: CASSLFHGGREKLFF
DNA: TGTGCCAGCAGTCTATTTCACGGAGGGAGAGAAAAACTGTTTTTT
V: TRBV28
J: TRBJ1-4
length: 15
size: few
D: -

CDR3: CASSPGQGAMREQFF
DNA: TGTGCCAGCAGCCCGGGACAGGGGGCGATGAGGGAGCAGTTCTTC
V: TRBV5-5
J: TRBJ2-1
length: 15
size: -
D: TRBD1

CDR3: CSASRDSFYEQYF
DNA: TGCAGTGCTAGCCGGGACAGCTTTTACGAGCAGTACTTC
V: TRBV20-1
J: TRBJ2-7
length: 13
size: many
D: TRBD1

CDR3: CASSPMGYGDEQFF
DNA: TGTGCCAGCAGTCCAATGGGGTATGGGGATGAGCAGTTCTTC
V: TRBV12-3/TRBV12-4
J: TRBJ2-1
length: 14
size: -
D: -

CDR3: CASGQDTYEQYF
DNA: TGTGCCAGCGGGCAGGATACCTACGAGCAGTACTTC
V: TRBV7-9
J: TRBJ2-7
length: 12
size: once
D: -

CDR3: CASSSATRSKQFF
DNA: TGTGCCAGCAGTTCTGCGACTCGGTCTAAGCAGTTCTTC
V: TRBV6-2/TRBV6-3
J: TRBJ2-1
length: 13
size: few
D: -

CDR3: CASSPGQTDMWRQYF
DNA: TGTGCCAGCAGCCCGGGACAGACGGATATGTGGCGGCAGTACTTC
V: TRBV7-9
J: TRBJ2-7
length: 15
size: few
D: TRBD1

CDR3: CASSFAGREGEQYF
DNA: TGTGCCAGCAGTTTTGCAGGGAGAGAGGGCGAGCAGTACTTC
V: TRBV12-3/TRBV12-4
J: TRBJ2-7
length: 14
size: few
D: -

CDR3: CASSLMGSIETQYF
DNA: TGTGCCAGCAGCTTGATGGGATCAATAGAGACCCAGTACTTC
V: TRBV5-5
J: TRBJ2-5
length: 14
size: few
D: -

CDR3: CASSESIRGGYTF
DNA: TGCGCCAGCAGTGAGTCGATAAGGGGTGGCTACACCTTC
V: TRBV10-1
J: TRBJ1-2
length: 13
size: few
D: -

CDR3: CASGLEGGVGNEQFF
DNA: TGTGCTAGTGGTTTGGAAGGGGGAGTAGGCAATGAGCAGTTCTTC
V: TRBV12-5
J: TRBJ2-1
length: 15
size: few
D: -

CDR3: CSATRTGRTEAFF
DNA: TGCAGTGCTACCCGGACAGGAAGGACTGAAGCTTTCTTT
V: TRBV20-1
J: TRBJ1-1
length: 13
size: -
D: TRBD1

CDR3: CASSLSFRKNIQYF
DNA: TGTGCCAGCAGCTTATCTTTCAGGAAAAACATTCAGTACTTC
V: TRBV7-9
J: TRBJ2-4
length: 14
size: -
D: -

CDR3: CASSYSMQQGYSYEQYF
DNA: TGTGCCAGCAGTTACTCGATGCAGCAGGGTTACTCCTACGAGCAGTACTTC
V: TRBV6-5
J: TRBJ2-7
length: 17
size: -
D: -

CDR3: CASRRTSGNNEQFF
DNA: TGTGCCAGCAGGCGAACTAGCGGGAACAATGAGCAGTTCTTC
V: TRBV12-3/TRBV12-4
J: TRBJ2-1
length: 14
size: -
D: TRBD2

CDR3: CASSTGTMIYEQYF
DNA: TGTGCCAGCAGCACCGGGACAATGATCTACGAGCAGTACTTC
V: TRBV7-8
J: TRBJ2-7
length: 14
size: few
D: -

CDR3: CAIGGPSSGANVLTF
DNA: TGTGCCATTGGGGGCCCGAGCTCTGGGGCCAACGTCCTGACTTTC
V: TRBV10-3
J: TRBJ2-6
length: 15
size: -
D: -

CDR3: CASRGGTFEQYF
DNA: TGTGCCAGCAGGGGGGGGACGTTCGAGCAGTACTTC
V: TRBV6-1
J: TRBJ2-7
length: 12
size: -
D: TRBD2

CDR3: CASTQGLNEQFF
DNA: TGTGCCAGCACGCAGGGTCTAAATGAGCAGTTCTTC
V: TRBV11-2
J: TRBJ2-1
length: 12
size: -
D: -

CDR3: CASRQDRDNEQFF
DNA: TGTGCCAGCAGGCAGGACAGGGACAATGAGCAGTTCTTC
V: TRBV2
J: TRBJ2-1
length: 13
size: -
D: TRBD1

CDR3: CASSSHIGQETQYF
DNA: TGTGCCAGCAGCTCGCACATAGGCCAAGAGACCCAGTACTTC
V: TRBV7-2
J: TRBJ2-5
length: 14
size: -
D: -

CDR3: CASSPGTPGLAGVSRGTDTQYF
DNA: TGTGCCAGCAGCCCCGGGACACCGGGACTAGCGGGAGTTTCCAGAGGCACAGATACGCAGTATTTT
V: TRBV3-1
J: TRBJ2-3
length: 22
size: -
D: TRBD2

CDR3: CSLFGGHQETQYF
DNA: TGCAGCCTTTTTGGAGGGCATCAAGAGACCCAGTACTTC
V: TRBV20-1
J: TRBJ2-5
length: 13
size: few
D: -

CDR3: CASSPKRERTDTQYF
DNA: TGTGCCAGCAGCCCGAAGCGGGAGAGGACAGATACGCAGTATTTT
V: TRBV14
J: TRBJ2-3
length: 15
size: once
D: TRBD2

CDR3: CSARGPPGLAGGDEQFF
DNA: TGCAGTGCTAGAGGTCCCCCGGGACTAGCGGGAGGCGATGAGCAGTTCTTC
V: TRBV20-1
J: TRBJ2-1
length: 17
size: few
D: TRBD2

CDR3: CSVSPDRPLEQFF
DNA: TGCAGCGTTTCTCCCGACCGTCCGTTGGAGCAGTTCTTC
V: TRBV29-1
J: TRBJ2-1
length: 13
size: few
D: -

CDR3: CASSNFPSGRDLYNEQFF
DNA: TGTGCCAGCAGCAATTTCCCTAGCGGGAGGGATCTATACAATGAGCAGTTCTTC
V: TRBV6-1
J: TRBJ2-1
length: 18
size: few
D: TRBD2

CDR3: CASSRFQGNTEAFF
DNA: TGTGCCAGCAGCCGTTTTCAGGGTAACACTGAAGCTTTCTTT
V: TRBV12-3/TRBV12-4
J: TRBJ1-1
length: 14
size: -
D: -

CDR3: CASSPASGQGQETQYF
DNA: TGTGCCAGCAGCCCGGCCTCCGGGCAGGGGCAAGAGACCCAGTACTTC
V: TRBV4-2
J: TRBJ2-5
length: 16
size: -
D: -

CDR3: CASSPEGVLSSPLHF
DNA: TGTGCCAGCAGCCCCGAAGGGGTACTATCTTCACCCCTCCACTTT
V: TRBV7-9
J: TRBJ1-6
length: 15
size: few
D: -

CDR3: CASSSGQGDHQETQYF
DNA: TGTGCCAGCAGCTCCGGACAGGGCGACCATCAAGAGACCCAGTACTTC
V: TRBV9
J: TRBJ2-5
length: 16
size: -
D: TRBD1

CDR3: CASRTGSQPQHF
DNA: TGTGCCAGCAGAACAGGGAGTCAGCCCCAGCATTTT
V: TRBV27
J: TRBJ1-5
length: 12
size: -
D: -

CDR3: CAISESEGGAFF
DNA: TGTGCCATCAGTGAGTCGGAGGGGGGAGCTTTCTTT
V: TRBV10-3
J: TRBJ1-1
length: 12
size: -
D: -